This T cell receptor (beta chain) appears in the sequencing data of a study of beta chain features in type 1 diabetes. Germline loops: CDR1 SGHTA, CDR2 FQGNSA. The V gene lost 4 bases and the J gene lost 0 bases, with 5 bases spanning the gap. The CDR3 consists of 13 residues. Every isolated RNA sample was fully reverse transcribed, so sequencing captured expressed TCRB transcripts. Measured with immunoSEQ multiplex PCR; TCRdb has only the in-frame clones, and not every one. The sample holds approximately 140,000 clones, about 50% seen once. Study-wide results and caveats: PCR may have favored shorter templates equally in patients and controls.

About this clone itself: Its antigen is not identified.

This receptor was obtained from a man between 18 and 29 years old in good health. The J gene is TRBJ2-3, the V gene TRBV7-2; tentatively, D is TRBD2 (5 bases). The sequenced sample was Tregs from blood. CDR3 region: CASSWRSTDTQYF. In nucleotides, the CDR3 is TGTGCCAGCAGCTGGAGGAGCACAGATACGCAGTATTTT.